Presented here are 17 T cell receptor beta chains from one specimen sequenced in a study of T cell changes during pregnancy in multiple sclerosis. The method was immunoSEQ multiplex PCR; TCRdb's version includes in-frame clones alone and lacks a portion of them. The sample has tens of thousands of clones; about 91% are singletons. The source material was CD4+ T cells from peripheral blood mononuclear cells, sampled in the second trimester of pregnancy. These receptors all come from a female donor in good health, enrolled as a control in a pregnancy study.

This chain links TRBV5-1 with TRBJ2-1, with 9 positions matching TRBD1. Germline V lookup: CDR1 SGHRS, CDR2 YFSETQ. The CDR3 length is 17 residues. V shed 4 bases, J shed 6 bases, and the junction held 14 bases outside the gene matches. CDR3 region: CASSLMKTGGLGNEQFF. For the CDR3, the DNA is TGCGCCAGCAGCCTCATGAAGACAGGGGGTTTGGGCAATGAGCAGTTCTTC.

The CDR3 sequence: CASSLRDDYTF. The DNA of the CDR3 is TGTGCCAGCAGTCTCAGGGATGACTACACCTTC. The rearrangement links TRBV2 to TRBJ1-2; D possibly corresponds to TRBD1 (5 bases). The germline V and J ends were trimmed by 5 bases and 10 bases, with 11 bases remaining between them. The CDR3 extends over 11 amino acids. Germline V lookup: CDR1 SNHLY, CDR2 FYNNEI.

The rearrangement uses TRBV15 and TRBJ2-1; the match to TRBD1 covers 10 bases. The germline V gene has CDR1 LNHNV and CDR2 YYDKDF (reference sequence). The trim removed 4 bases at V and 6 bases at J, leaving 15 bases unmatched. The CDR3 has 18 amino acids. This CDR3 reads CATSTRDRGKGLSNEQFF. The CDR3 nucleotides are TGTGCCACCAGCACACGGGACAGGGGAAAGGGCCTCTCCAATGAGCAGTTCTTC.

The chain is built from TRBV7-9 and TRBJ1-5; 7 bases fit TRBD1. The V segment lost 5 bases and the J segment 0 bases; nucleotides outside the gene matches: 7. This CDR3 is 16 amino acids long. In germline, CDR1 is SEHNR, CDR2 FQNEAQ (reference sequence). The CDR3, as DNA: TGTGCCAGCAGCCCGGGGACAGATTATAGCAATCAGCCCCAGCATTTT. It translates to CASSPGTDYSNQPQHF.

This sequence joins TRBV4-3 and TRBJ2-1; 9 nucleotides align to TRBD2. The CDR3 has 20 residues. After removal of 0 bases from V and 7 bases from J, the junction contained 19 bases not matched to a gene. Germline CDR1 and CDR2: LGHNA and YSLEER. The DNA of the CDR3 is TGCGCCAGCAGCCAAGATTTGGCGGGAGGGTCATCCGTCGCGCGGAATGAGCAGTTCTTC. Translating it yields CASSQDLAGGSSVARNEQFF.

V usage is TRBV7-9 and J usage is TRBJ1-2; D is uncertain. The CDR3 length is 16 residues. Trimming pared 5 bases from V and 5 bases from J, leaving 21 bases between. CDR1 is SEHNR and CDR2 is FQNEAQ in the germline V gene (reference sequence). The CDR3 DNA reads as TGTGCCAGCAGCGCCTCACGGGGAAATGGGCCATATGGCTACACCTTC. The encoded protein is CASSASRGNGPYGYTF.

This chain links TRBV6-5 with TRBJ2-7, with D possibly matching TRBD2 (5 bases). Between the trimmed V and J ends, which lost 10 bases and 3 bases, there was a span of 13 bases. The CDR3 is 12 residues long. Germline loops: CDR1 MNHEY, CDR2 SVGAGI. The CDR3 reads CATRAGNYEQYF. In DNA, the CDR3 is TGTGCCACAAGGGCGGGTAACTACGAGCAGTACTTC.

CDR3 protein: CASSQRQGEDQPQHF. The DNA for the CDR3 is TGTGCCAGCAGCCAAAGACAGGGGGAGGATCAGCCCCAGCATTTT. The chain has TRBV4-2 and TRBJ1-5; 9 bases are a match to TRBD1. CDR1 and CDR2 (germline): LGHNA, YNFKEQ. The CDR3 sequence is 15 residues long. The V gene end was trimmed by 2 bases and the J gene end by 5 bases; junction bases not matched to a gene: 4.

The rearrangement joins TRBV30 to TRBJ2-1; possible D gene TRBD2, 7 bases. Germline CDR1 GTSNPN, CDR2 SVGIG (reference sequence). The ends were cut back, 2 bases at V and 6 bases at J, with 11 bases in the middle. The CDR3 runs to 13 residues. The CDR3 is CAWSRGGANEQFF. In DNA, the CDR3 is TGTGCCTGGAGTAGGGGGGGTGCCAATGAGCAGTTCTTC.

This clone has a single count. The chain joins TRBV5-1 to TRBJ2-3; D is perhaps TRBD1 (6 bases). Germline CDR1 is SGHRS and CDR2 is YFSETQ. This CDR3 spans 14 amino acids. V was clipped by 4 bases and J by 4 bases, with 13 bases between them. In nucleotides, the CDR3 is TGCGCCAGCAGCGGCAACAGGGCGGCAGATACGCAGTATTTT. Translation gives CASSGNRAADTQYF.

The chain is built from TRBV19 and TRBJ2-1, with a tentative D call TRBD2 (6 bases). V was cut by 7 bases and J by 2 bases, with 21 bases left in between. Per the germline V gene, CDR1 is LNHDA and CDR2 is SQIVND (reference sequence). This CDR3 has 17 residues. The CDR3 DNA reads TGTGCCAGTAAGGCCACTTCCGGGACTCTACCCTACAATGAGCAGTTCTTC. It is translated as CASKATSGTLPYNEQFF.

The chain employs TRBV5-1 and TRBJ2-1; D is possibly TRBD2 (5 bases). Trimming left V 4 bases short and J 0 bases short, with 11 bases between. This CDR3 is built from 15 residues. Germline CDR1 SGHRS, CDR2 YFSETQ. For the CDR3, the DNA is TGCGCCAGCAGCCAAGGACTTACCTCCTACAATGAGCAGTTCTTC. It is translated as CASSQGLTSYNEQFF.

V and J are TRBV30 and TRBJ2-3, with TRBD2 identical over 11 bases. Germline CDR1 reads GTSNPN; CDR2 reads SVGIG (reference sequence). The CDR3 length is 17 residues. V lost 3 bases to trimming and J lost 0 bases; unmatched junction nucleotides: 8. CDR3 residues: CAWRGGLAETSTDTQYF. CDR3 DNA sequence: TGTGCCTGGAGGGGGGGACTAGCGGAGACTAGCACAGATACGCAGTATTTT.

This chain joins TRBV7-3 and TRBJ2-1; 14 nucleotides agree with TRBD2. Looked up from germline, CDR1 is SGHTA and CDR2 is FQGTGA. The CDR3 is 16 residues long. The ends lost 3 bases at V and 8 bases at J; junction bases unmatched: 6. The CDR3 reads CASSFGTSGSSDEQFF. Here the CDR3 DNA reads TGTGCCAGCAGCTTTGGGACTAGCGGGAGTAGCGATGAGCAGTTCTTC. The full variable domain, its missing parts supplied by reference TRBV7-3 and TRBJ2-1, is GAGVSQTPSNKVTEKGKYVELRCDPISGHTALYWYRQSLGQGPEFLIYFQGTGAADDSGLPNDRFFAVRPEGSVSTLKIQRTERGDSAVYLCASSFGTSGSSDEQFFGPGTRLTVL.

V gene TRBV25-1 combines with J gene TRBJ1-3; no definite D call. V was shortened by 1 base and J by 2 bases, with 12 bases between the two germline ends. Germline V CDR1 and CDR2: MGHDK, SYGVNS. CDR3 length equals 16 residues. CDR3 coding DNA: TGTGCCAGCAGTGAATTTCAGTCAGTCACTGGAAACACCATATATTTT. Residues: CASSEFQSVTGNTIYF.

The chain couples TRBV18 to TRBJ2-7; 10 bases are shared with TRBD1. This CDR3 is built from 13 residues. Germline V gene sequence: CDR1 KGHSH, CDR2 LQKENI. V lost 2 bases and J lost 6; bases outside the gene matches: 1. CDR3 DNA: TGTGCCAGCTCACCAAGGACAGGGGGCGAGCAGTACTTC. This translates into CASSPRTGGEQYF.

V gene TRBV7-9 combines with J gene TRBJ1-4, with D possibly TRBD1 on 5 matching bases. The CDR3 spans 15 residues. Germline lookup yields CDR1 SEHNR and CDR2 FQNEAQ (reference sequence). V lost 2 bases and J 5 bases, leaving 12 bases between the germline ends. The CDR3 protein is CASSLNGAGNEKLFF. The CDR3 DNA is TGTGCCAGCAGCTTAAACGGAGCAGGGAATGAAAAACTGTTTTTT.